The rows below give T cell receptor beta chains drawn from one sample of a study of T cell repertoires in cytomegalovirus infection. MiXCR was run by TCRdb on the reads, yielding one entry per CDR3 protein. The table has 640,000 or so distinct CDR3 sequences, roughly 30% seen once. Their target antigens are unknown. Specimen: cultured PBMCs, collected from culture after CMV antigen stimulation. The origin of the receptors is a human donor in good health (CMV status not recorded). Some clones in this sample may be carry-over from other donors' samples. The CDR3 runs from the conserved cysteine through the conserved F or W. D genes are given only for firm matches. Size is stated for part of the rows, as once, few or many counts, or as a class when the clone is expanded.

j_gene,abundance,d_gene,v_gene,len,CDR3aa,CDR3nt
TRBJ2-7,few,TRBD2,TRBV7-8,16,CASSVATSVYSYEQYF,TGTGCCAGCAGCGTAGCGACTAGCGTATACTCCTACGAGCAGTACTTC
TRBJ2-7,many,TRBD1,TRBV6-2/TRBV6-3,12,CASRDRGHEQYF,TGTGCCAGCCGGGACAGGGGCCACGAGCAGTACTTC
TRBJ1-1,many,-,TRBV19,12,CASGRENTEAFF,TGTGCTAGTGGTCGCGAGAACACTGAAGCTTTCTTT
TRBJ2-2,few,-,TRBV19,13,CASTLGSTGELFF,TGTGCCAGTACGCTAGGAAGTACCGGGGAGCTGTTTTTT
TRBJ1-2,many,-,TRBV7-2,14,CASSSSSQNYGYTF,TGTGCCAGCAGCTCATCCTCGCAAAACTATGGCTACACCTTC
TRBJ2-1,many,TRBD2,TRBV7-2,16,CASSRSGGNPYNEQFF,TGTGCCAGCAGCCGTAGCGGGGGTAACCCCTACAATGAGCAGTTCTTC
TRBJ2-1,few,TRBD2,TRBV7-2,14,CASSPSTGGGEQFF,TGTGCCAGCAGCCCGTCGACTGGGGGGGGTGAGCAGTTCTTC
TRBJ2-3,few,-,TRBV4-3,16,CASSLNGADFTDTQYF,TGCGCCAGCAGCCTCAACGGAGCGGATTTCACAGATACGCAGTATTTT
TRBJ2-5,-,-,TRBV7-2,14,CASSFSDRQETQYF,TGTGCCAGCAGCTTCTCCGACCGCCAAGAGACCCAGTACTTC
TRBJ1-2,few,-,TRBV2,16,CASKDRGGLTNYGYTF,TGTGCCAGCAAGGATAGGGGGGGTTTGACTAACTATGGCTACACCTTC
TRBJ2-1,many,TRBD2,TRBV7-2,17,CASSLIGGGPPLNEQFF,TGTGCCAGCAGCTTAATCGGGGGGGGCCCCCCCCTCAATGAGCAGTTCTTC
TRBJ2-5,few,-,TRBV2,16,CASTGYRDASRETQYF,TGTGCCAGCACCGGTTACCGGGACGCCTCCCGAGAGACCCAGTACTTC
TRBJ1-5,-,-,TRBV5-1,13,CASSAWSDQPQHF,TGCGCCAGCAGCGCCTGGAGTGATCAGCCCCAGCATTTT
TRBJ2-1,-,TRBD2,TRBV6-5,13,CASSYLAGSEQFF,TGTGCCAGCAGTTACTTAGCGGGCAGTGAGCAGTTCTTC
TRBJ1-2,once,-,TRBV20-1,16,CSARDIPGQPNYGYTF,TGCAGTGCTAGAGATATACCGGGACAACCTAACTATGGCTACACCTTC
TRBJ1-5,few,-,TRBV7-2,14,CASRFTHSNQPQHF,TGTGCCAGCAGATTCACACATAGCAATCAGCCCCAGCATTTT
TRBJ1-4,-,-,TRBV4-1,15,CASSQDGRDDEKLFF,TGCGCCAGCAGCCAAGACGGGAGGGACGATGAAAAACTGTTTTTT
TRBJ1-2,few,-,TRBV11-2,12,CASSSPGRAYTF,TGTGCCAGCAGCTCCCCGGGACGTGCCTACACCTTC
TRBJ2-7,-,TRBD2,TRBV7-2,15,CASSRSAGGIYEQYF,TGTGCCAGCAGCCGAAGCGCGGGGGGGATCTACGAGCAGTACTTC
TRBJ1-4,-,-,TRBV12-5,13,CASGPPTGTQLFF,TGTGCTAGTGGTCCTCCCACAGGGACTCAACTGTTTTTT
TRBJ2-2,-,-,TRBV12-3/TRBV12-4,15,CASSLVGMNTGELFF,TGTGCCAGCAGTTTGGTGGGGATGAACACCGGGGAGCTGTTTTTT
TRBJ2-5,few,-,TRBV4-2,14,CASSQDRRVQTQYF,TGTGCCAGCAGCCAAGATAGGCGGGTCCAGACCCAGTACTTC
TRBJ2-3,-,-,TRBV19,14,CASSTRGLTDTQYF,TGTGCCAGTAGTACCAGGGGCCTCACGGATACGCAGTATTTT
TRBJ1-2,few,TRBD1,TRBV4-2,13,CASSPYRGQGYTF,TGTGCCAGCAGCCCATACAGGGGGCAGGGCTACACCTTC
TRBJ1-1,many,-,TRBV7-2,15,CASSFTGLMNTEAFF,TGTGCCAGCAGCTTTACAGGACTTATGAACACTGAAGCTTTCTTT
TRBJ1-5,-,TRBD1,TRBV6-6,14,CASSFGQDGQPQHF,TGTGCCAGCAGTTTCGGACAGGATGGGCAGCCCCAGCATTTT
TRBJ2-7,few,-,TRBV20-1,12,CSATGSSYEQYF,TGCAGTGCTACGGGCAGCTCCTACGAGCAGTACTTC
TRBJ1-2,-,-,TRBV15,15,CATSDPSRALYGYTF,TGTGCCACCAGCGATCCAAGCCGGGCCCTCTATGGCTACACCTTC